The 20 T cell receptor beta chains in this list originate from one sample, sequenced in a study of metastatic and nonmetastatic thyroid tumors (dated by TCRdb to the early 2020s). Libraries were built with PCR. The sequencer listed for this sample is Illumina HiSeq 4000. Through fastp at Q25 and MiXCR, TCRdb rebuilt clones from the public reads, retaining in-frame beta chains. Across this sample there are about 7,000 clones, with more than 15% seen only once. The ten largest clones take up 24% of the sample. None of the patients had been given any treatment before thyroid surgery. Sequenced: adjacent normal tissue. The receptors were gathered from a male donor with papillary thyroid cancer or a benign thyroid nodule (not recorded which). Some clones in this sample may be carry-over from other donors' samples.

This clone has just a few counts. The V call is TRBV7-3, the J call TRBJ2-1; D remains unclear. V was pared by 2 bases and J by 8 bases, with 7 bases between. Germline V CDR1 and CDR2: SGHTA, FQGTGA. The CDR3 is made up of 12 amino acids. The CDR3 bases are TGTGCCAGCAGCTTATCAGGCGATGAGCAGTTCTTC. Amino acid sequence: CASSLSGDEQFF.

CDR3 nucleotide sequence: TGCAGTGCTAGTGGGTTCCTAGCGGGGGCGAATAGGTATGAGCAGTTCTTC. Translated: CSASGFLAGANRYEQFF. The rearrangement links TRBV20-1 to TRBJ2-1; 10 positions match TRBD2. The ends lost 3 bases at V and 8 bases at J; junction bases unmatched: 16. CDR1 is DFQATT and CDR2 is SNEGSKA in the germline V gene (reference sequence). This CDR3 has 17 residues.

V and J are TRBV10-3 and TRBJ1-1; perhaps TRBD1 as D (5 bases). Trimming shortened V by 2 bases and J by 0 bases, and 16 bases separated the two germline ends. The CDR3 has 17 amino acids. The V gene's germline CDR1 is ENHRY and CDR2 SYGVKD. CDR3 nucleotide sequence: TGTGCCATCAGTGAGATGGGGACTGCCAGAATGAACACTGAAGCTTTCTTT. It specifies CAISEMGTARMNTEAFF.

The rearrangement links TRBV6-1 to TRBJ2-1; TRBD2 matches at 13 bases. V shed 8 bases, J shed 6 bases, and the junction held 19 bases outside the gene matches. CDR1 MNHNS and CDR2 SASEGT come from the germline V gene. The CDR3 spans 19 residues. CDR3 DNA: TGTGCCAGCTCCGATAGGACTAGCGGGAGACATGTTTGGGTCAATGAGCAGTTCTTC. This gives the protein CASSDRTSGRHVWVNEQFF.

This clone has just a few counts. The chain combines TRBV6-1 with TRBJ1-2; D call uncertain. In germline, CDR1 is MNHNS, CDR2 SASEGT. There are 14 residues in the CDR3. V dropped 1 base and J dropped 7 bases, with 13 bases sitting between them. The CDR3 DNA reads TGTGCCAGCAGTGAAGGGTTATCCGTTGCTGGCTACACCTTC. It encodes CASSEGLSVAGYTF.

In this sample, this clone turned up a few times. The chain links TRBV24-1 to TRBJ1-5, with D perhaps TRBD1 (5 bases). Germline CDR1 and CDR2: KGHDR and SFDVKD. The CDR3 spans 16 residues. Trimming cost V 2 bases and J 2 bases, with 12 bases left between them. CDR3 nucleotide sequence: TGTGCCACCAGTGATTCGGGGGAGTGGGGCAATCAGCCCCAGCATTTT. Its protein is CATSDSGEWGNQPQHF.

This chain connects TRBV7-8 to TRBJ1-2, with D possibly being TRBD1 (5 bases). Per the germline V gene, CDR1 is SGHVS and CDR2 is FQNEAQ. V lost 5 bases, J lost 1 base, and 11 bases lay in between. The CDR3 is 14 residues long. The CDR3 nucleotides are TGTGCCAGCAGCAACCGGGACCATAACTATGGCTACACCTTC. It translates to CASSNRDHNYGYTF. The variable domain in full, with the rest retrieved from reference TRBV7-8 and TRBJ1-2, is GAGVSQSPRYKVAKRGQDVALRCDPISGHVSLFWYQQALGQGPEFLTYFQNEAQLDKSGLPSDRFFAERPEGSVSTLKIQRTQQEDSAVYLCASSNRDHNYGYTFGSGTRLTVV.

With regard to this clone: With a much larger clone just one base away, this may be a read error. The rearrangement links TRBV5-6 to TRBJ2-3; D is undetermined. The CDR3 spans 11 residues. Germline V gene sequence: CDR1 SGHDT, CDR2 YYEEEE. Trimming pared 1 base from V and 6 bases from J, leaving 3 bases between. The chain's CDR3 is CASSLMDTQYF. The CDR3 DNA reads as TGTGCCAGCAGCTTGATGGATACGCAGTATTTT.

This clone was counted only a few times. The chain uses TRBV27 and TRBJ1-1; D might be TRBD1 (6 bases). V lost 5 bases and J 1 base, leaving 17 bases between the germline ends. This CDR3 comprises 16 residues. Germline-derived CDR1 and CDR2 are MNHEY and SMNVEV (reference sequence). The CDR3 loop is CASSLRGGRGNTEAFF. The DNA of the CDR3 is TGTGCCAGCAGTCTCCGGGGGGGGCGCGGGAACACTGAAGCTTTCTTT.

This clone was seen a few times. V is TRBV5-1 and J is TRBJ2-4, with D hard to call. The V end lost 0 bases, the J end lost 8 bases, and 9 bases lay between the germline ends. The CDR3 is made up of 13 amino acids. Germline V lookup: CDR1 SGHRS, CDR2 YFSETQ. CDR3 amino acids: CASSLEVLDIQYF. CDR3 in DNA: TGCGCCAGCAGCTTGGAGGTGTTGGACATTCAGTACTTC.

V and J are TRBV20-1 and TRBJ2-5, with 7 bases identical to TRBD1. Germline V gene sequence: CDR1 DFQATT, CDR2 SNEGSKA (reference sequence). The CDR3 consists of 15 residues. J was trimmed by 2 bases and V by 4 bases; bases with no gene match: 10. DNA of the CDR3: TGCAGTGCTACTCTGGACAGGCCCCCTCAAGAGACCCAGTACTTC. Protein: CSATLDRPPQETQYF.

This clone was counted ten times or more. CDR3 protein: CASSLFLRDTQYF. The CDR3 region has the DNA TGCGCCAGCAGCCTCTTCCTCCGGGATACGCAGTATTTT. The chain has TRBV4-1 and TRBJ2-3; D call uncertain. This CDR3 comprises 13 residues. The V end lost 4 bases, the J end lost 6 bases, and 11 bases lay between the germline ends. Germline lookup yields CDR1 MGHRA and CDR2 YSYEKL.

The table lists this clone with a few counts. V is TRBV19 and J is TRBJ2-5; 8 bases are shared with TRBD2. V lost 5 bases and J lost 2; bases outside the gene matches: 13. Germline V gives CDR1 LNHDA, CDR2 SQIVND (reference sequence). CDR3 length equals 17 residues. CDR3 sequence reads: CASSSPLVGGGQETQYF. The CDR3 nucleotides are TGTGCCAGTAGTTCTCCCCTCGTTGGCGGGGGGCAAGAGACCCAGTACTTC.

Turning to this clone: This likely comes from a read error, as the CDR3 has no conserved phenylalanine or tryptophan at its end. No DNA is shown, since the ends of the CDR3 on it are uncertain; the CDR3 is the one TCRdb lists. The chain employs TRBV5-1 and TRBJ2-1. The CDR3 sequence runs 13 residues, both termini included. CDR1 and CDR2 from the germline V gene are SGHRS and YFSETQ. CDR3 in amino acids: CASSLGTSNEHFL.

This clone came up a few times. The chain combines TRBV11-2 with TRBJ2-3; D may correspond to TRBD1 or TRBD2 (5 bases each). Germline V gene data show CDR1 as SGHAT and CDR2 as FQNNGV. V lost 5 bases and J lost 1, with 10 bases in between. The CDR3 spans 14 residues. CDR3 DNA: TGTGCCAGCAGCCTGGGGGTCGGCACAGATACGCAGTATTTT. This gives the protein CASSLGVGTDTQYF.

This chain joins TRBV12-3 or TRBV12-4 and TRBJ1-1, with D perhaps TRBD1 (5 bases). This CDR3 has 12 amino acids. V dropped 6 bases and J dropped 4 bases, with 9 bases sitting between them. The CDR3 sequence: CASSVGGTEAFF. In nucleotides, the CDR3 is TGTGCCAGCAGCGTGGGGGGCACTGAAGCTTTCTTT.

This chain uses TRBV6-1 with TRBJ2-1; D is perhaps TRBD2 (6 bases). The length of the CDR3 is 15 residues. Germline lookup yields CDR1 MNHNS and CDR2 SASEGT. The V end was cut by 10 bases, the J end by 2 bases, with 18 bases between. CDR3 amino acids: CATSNRGSTYNEQFF. The CDR3 nucleotides read TGTGCCACCTCAAATCGGGGGTCGACCTACAATGAGCAGTTCTTC.

This clone has only a few counts. The V and J genes are TRBV28 and TRBJ2-2; 9 positions match TRBD1. The CDR3 covers 18 residues. V dropped 2 bases and J dropped 10; count of bases not matched to a gene: 17. Germline V gene sequence: CDR1 MDHEN, CDR2 SYDVKM. The CDR3 DNA reads TGTGCCAGCAGTTTACTAGGATCCGGGACAGGGAACTTCGTGGAGCTGTTTTTT. It specifies CASSLLGSGTGNFVELFF.

With regard to this clone: Additional DNA sequences in this sample encode the identical CDR3. V and J are TRBV19 and TRBJ1-4; TRBD1 matches at 11 bases. This CDR3 spans 15 amino acids. The ends lost 6 bases at V and 8 bases at J; junction bases unmatched: 8. Germline CDR1 and CDR2: LNHDA and SQIVND (reference sequence). The CDR3 region has the DNA TGTGCCAGTAGCATATCTGGGACAGGGGGAGAAAAACTGTTTTTT. Translated: CASSISGTGGEKLFF.

This clone ranks as large (0.1 to 1%). V and J are TRBV7-9 and TRBJ2-7; D remains unclear. Trimming removed 2 bases from V and 5 bases from J, with 7 bases in between. The CDR3 is made up of 12 amino acids. CDR1 is SEHNR and CDR2 is FQNEAQ in the germline V gene (reference sequence). The CDR3 nucleotides are TGTGCCAGCAGCTTAACGGGTAACGAGCAGTACTTC. Encoded protein: CASSLTGNEQYF.